This section outlines one TCR beta chain sequence together with its context. This record belongs to a study of identical twins. Via MiXCR, TCRdb re-called the 5' RACE reads, giving one row per CDR3 protein. Of some 200,000 distinct CDR3 sequences listed, 7.5% were seen once; the top ten hold about 1.8%. Germline assignment: CDR1 MNHEY and CDR2 SVGEGT. The CDR3 extends over 14 amino acids. V was cut by 5 bases and J by 6 bases, with 13 bases left in between. These data also formed part of another study, on yellow fever vaccine responses in identical twins. From that report: Twins' vaccine T cell responses reportedly seemed partly convergent and partly personalized.

V and J are TRBV6-2 or TRBV6-3 and TRBJ2-2; no reliable D call. The clonotype was recovered from a woman in her late teens or twenties in good health. Specimen: memory (CD45RO+) T cells sorted from blood. The CDR3 region has the DNA TGTGCCAGCAGTCCCCCCGGGTTCCCCGGGGAGCTGTTTTTT. It is translated as CASSPPGFPGELFF.